The 5 T cell receptor beta chains listed next were all sequenced from one sample in a study of shared T cell receptors in the human thymus. The method was immunoSEQ multiplex PCR; TCRdb's version includes in-frame clones alone and lacks a portion of them. This table has under 700,000 clones, about 80% appearing once. Another study also made use of these data, one on human thymus T cells.

The sample comprised thymocytes. The receptors originated from a boy younger than two with a congenital heart defect.

The chain combines TRBV4-1 with TRBJ2-4, with 7 bases that match TRBD1. This CDR3 region has 17 residues. Germline V gene sequence: CDR1 MGHRA, CDR2 YSYEKL. Trimming removed 1 base from V and 1 base from J; junction bases left unmatched: 7. The chain's CDR3 is CASSQGLLTGAKNIQYF. CDR3 coding DNA: TGCGCCAGCAGCCAAGGTCTTTTGACAGGGGCCAAAAACATTCAGTACTTC.

This clone occurred once. V usage is TRBV2 and J usage is TRBJ1-2; 9 bases agree with TRBD1. Germline V gives CDR1 SNHLY, CDR2 FYNNEI. With 0 bases clipped from V and 5 bases from J, the junction kept 7 bases outside the gene matches. The CDR3 is 16 residues long. This chain's CDR3 is CASSEARDRDGYGYTF. CDR3 nucleotides: TGTGCCAGCAGTGAAGCGCGGGACAGGGACGGGTATGGCTACACCTTC.

This chain uses TRBV27 with TRBJ2-3; the match to TRBD2 covers 9 bases. J gave up 4 bases and V 5 bases, and 10 bases lay outside the gene matches. Germline CDR1 and CDR2: MNHEY and SMNVEV (reference sequence). The CDR3 contains 16 residues. The CDR3, as DNA: TGTGCCAGCAGTCCTATAGCGGGAGTGGGTTCAGATACGCAGTATTTT. This codes for CASSPIAGVGSDTQYF.

Written as DNA, the CDR3 is TGTGCCAGTAAGTTTGGGACAGACTATGGCTACACCTTC. Translated: CASKFGTDYGYTF. The chain links TRBV19 to TRBJ1-2; 7 bases align to TRBD1. The V gene end was trimmed by 7 bases and the J gene end by 3 bases; junction bases not matched to a gene: 5. CDR3 length equals 13 residues. Germline V gene data show CDR1 as LNHDA and CDR2 as SQIVND (reference sequence).

This clone was seen a few times. The rearrangement joins TRBV2 to TRBJ2-1; the match to TRBD1 covers 12 bases. V was clipped by 6 bases and J by 10 bases; unmatched bases: 16. Germline V lookup: CDR1 SNHLY, CDR2 FYNNEI. This CDR3 is built from 17 residues. This CDR3 reads CASRGGARDRGPGEQFF. As DNA, the CDR3 is TGTGCCAGCAGGGGAGGGGCCCGGGACAGGGGGCCGGGAGAGCAGTTCTTC.